What follows is one T cell receptor (beta chain) and its context. Its antigen is still unknown. The sample belongs to a study of T cell responses to AZD1222 COVID-19 vaccine. Findings of the study overall: Spike-spanning, vaccine-associated CD4 TCRs were dominant at 160-218 and 743-854.

Assay: immunoSEQ multiplex PCR; the TCRdb copy retains only in-frame clones and omits some. Of 100,000 to 150,000 clones in the sample, roughly 86% were seen once. The CDR3 covers 15 residues. Germline V CDR1 and CDR2: MNHEY, SVGAGI. The junction had 10 bases not matched to a gene; V was cut back by 6 bases and J by 2 bases. This clonotype originated in an adult in good health. The rearrangement links TRBV6-5 to TRBJ2-7; 7 bases align to TRBD2. The specimen comprised peripheral blood, sampled on day 0 of AZD1222 vaccination. The CDR3 reads CASRPDGRIPYEQYF. CDR3 sequence (DNA): TGTGCCAGCAGACCGGACGGGAGGATCCCCTACGAGCAGTACTTC.